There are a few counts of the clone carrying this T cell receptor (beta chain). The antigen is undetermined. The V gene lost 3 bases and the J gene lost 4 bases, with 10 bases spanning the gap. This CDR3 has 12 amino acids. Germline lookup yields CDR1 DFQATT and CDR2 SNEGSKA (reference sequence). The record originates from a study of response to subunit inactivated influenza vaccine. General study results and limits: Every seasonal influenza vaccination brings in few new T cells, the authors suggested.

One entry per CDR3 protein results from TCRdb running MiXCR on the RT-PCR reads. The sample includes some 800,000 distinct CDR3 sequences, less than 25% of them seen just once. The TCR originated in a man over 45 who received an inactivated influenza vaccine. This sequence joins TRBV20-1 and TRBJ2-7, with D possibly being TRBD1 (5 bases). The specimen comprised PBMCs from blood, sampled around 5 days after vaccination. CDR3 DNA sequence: TGCAGTGCTAGCAGGGTTGTGTACGAGCAGTACTTC. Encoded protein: CSASRVVYEQYF.